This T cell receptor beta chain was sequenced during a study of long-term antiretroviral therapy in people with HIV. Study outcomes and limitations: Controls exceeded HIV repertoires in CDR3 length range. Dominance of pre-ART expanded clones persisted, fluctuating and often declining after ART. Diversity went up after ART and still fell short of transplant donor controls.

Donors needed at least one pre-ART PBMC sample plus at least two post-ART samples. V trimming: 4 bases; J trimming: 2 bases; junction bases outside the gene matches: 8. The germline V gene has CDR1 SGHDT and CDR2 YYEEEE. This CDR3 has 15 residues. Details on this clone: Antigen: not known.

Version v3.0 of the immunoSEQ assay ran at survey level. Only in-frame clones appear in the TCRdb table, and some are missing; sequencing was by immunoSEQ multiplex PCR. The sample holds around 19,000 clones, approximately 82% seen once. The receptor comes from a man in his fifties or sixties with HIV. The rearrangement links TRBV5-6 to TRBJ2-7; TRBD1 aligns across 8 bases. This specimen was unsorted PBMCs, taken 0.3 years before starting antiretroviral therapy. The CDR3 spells CASSAYGQGTYEQYF. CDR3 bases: TGTGCCAGCAGCGCATACGGACAGGGCACCTACGAGCAGTACTTC.